This TCR beta chain was recovered during a study of cytomegalovirus exposure and HLA in healthy donors. There were likely unrecorded immune exposures, though donors were nominally healthy when sampled. Study-level points and caveats: The authors excluded some V segments, including TRBV6-2 and TRBV6-3, as indistinguishable. An analysis was carried out at a later point. It showed that HLA-associated TCR beta chains were more clonally expanded than equally common non-associated chains.

V lost 4 bases, J lost 5 bases, and 5 bases stayed unmatched. CDR3 length: 15 residues. CDR1 SGHNT and CDR2 YYREEE come from the germline V gene (reference sequence). Concerning this clone: Its matching antigen is unknown.

PCR involved 60 Vbeta and 13 Jbeta primers. Clones were sequenced by immunoSEQ multiplex PCR, and TCRdb holds only the in-frame ones, with some missing. The table records 160,000 or so clones, roughly 79% of them present only once. This sequence was found in a man aged 30-40 years in good health and CMV-seronegative. The chain combines TRBV5-4 with TRBJ2-1; 11 bases map to TRBD2. Sequencing was carried out using PBMCs. The CDR3 nucleotides read TGTGCCAGCAGCATGGGACTAGCGGCTAACAATGAGCAGTTCTTC. Translation: CASSMGLAANNEQFF.